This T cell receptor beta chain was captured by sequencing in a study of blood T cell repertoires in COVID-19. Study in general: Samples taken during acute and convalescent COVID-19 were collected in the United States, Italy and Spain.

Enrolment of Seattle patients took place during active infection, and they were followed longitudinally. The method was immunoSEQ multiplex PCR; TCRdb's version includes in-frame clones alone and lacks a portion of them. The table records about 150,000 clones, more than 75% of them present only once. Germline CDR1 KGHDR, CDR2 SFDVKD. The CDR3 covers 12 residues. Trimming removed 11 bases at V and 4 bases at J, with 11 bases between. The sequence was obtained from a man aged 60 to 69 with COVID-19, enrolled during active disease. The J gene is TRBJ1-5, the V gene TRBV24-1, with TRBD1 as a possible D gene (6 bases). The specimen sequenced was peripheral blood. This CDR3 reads CANWTENQPQHF. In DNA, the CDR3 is TGTGCCAACTGGACAGAAAATCAGCCCCAGCATTTT.